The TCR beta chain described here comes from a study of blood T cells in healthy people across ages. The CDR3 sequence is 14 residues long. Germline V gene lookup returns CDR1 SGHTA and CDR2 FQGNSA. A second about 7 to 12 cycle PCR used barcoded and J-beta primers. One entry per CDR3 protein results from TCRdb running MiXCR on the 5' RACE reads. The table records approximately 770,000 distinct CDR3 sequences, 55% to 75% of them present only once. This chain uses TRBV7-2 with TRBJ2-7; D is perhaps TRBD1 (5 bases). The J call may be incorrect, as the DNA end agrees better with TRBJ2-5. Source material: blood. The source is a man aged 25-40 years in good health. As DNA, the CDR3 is TGTGCCAGCAGCTTCCAGGGCACACAAGAGACCCAGTACTTC. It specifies CASSFQGTQETQYF.